These T cell receptor beta chains were read from a single sample in a study of shared clonotypes between healthy human individuals. The method was immunoSEQ multiplex PCR; TCRdb's version includes in-frame clones alone and lacks a portion of them. Among hundreds of thousands of clones, around 73% were seen once, and the ten largest hold around 1.8%. The specimen was memory CD4+ T cells sorted from blood. All receptors derive from a woman under 40 in good health. Each CDR3 is given with its conserved first and last residue. The order of the fields is CDR3 DNA, CDR3 protein, J gene, clone size, D gene, V gene. A D gene is named only where the DNA matches it firmly. Not all rows give a size; the values are once, few, many and, for expanded clones, a class.

cdr3_nt: TGTGCCAGCCGACAGGGAGTTACGCTACAGCCCCAGCATTTT
cdr3_aa: CASRQGVTLQPQHF
j_call: TRBJ1-5
clone_size: NA
d_call: TRBD1
v_call: TRBV19

cdr3_nt: TGTGCCAGCAGCCCCATGGGGAGGAGTTTTTTTAATGAGCAGTTCTTC
cdr3_aa: CASSPMGRSFFNEQFF
j_call: TRBJ2-1
clone_size: NA
d_call: NA
v_call: TRBV11-1

cdr3_nt: TGTGCCAGCAGCTTAGAGCGAAGGGGTGGGCAGCCCCAGCATTTT
cdr3_aa: CASSLERRGGQPQHF
j_call: TRBJ1-5
clone_size: few
d_call: NA
v_call: TRBV7-2

cdr3_nt: TGTGCCAGCAGCTTTCGAGCCCGACAGGGAGACACCGGGGAGCTGTTTTTT
cdr3_aa: CASSFRARQGDTGELFF
j_call: TRBJ2-2
clone_size: NA
d_call: TRBD1
v_call: TRBV5-5

cdr3_nt: TGTGCCAGCACCCTCGCTGGTCGGCGAGGTGGCTACACCTTC
cdr3_aa: CASTLAGRRGGYTF
j_call: TRBJ1-2
clone_size: NA
d_call: NA
v_call: TRBV6-1

cdr3_nt: TGCGCCAGCAGCCATCACGGACAGGGGTATGAGCAGTTCTTC
cdr3_aa: CASSHHGQGYEQFF
j_call: TRBJ2-1
clone_size: few
d_call: TRBD1
v_call: TRBV4-1

cdr3_nt: TGTGCCGGGACAGGGACTGGGGCCAACGTCCTGACTTTC
cdr3_aa: CAGTGTGANVLTF
j_call: TRBJ2-6
clone_size: NA
d_call: TRBD1
v_call: TRBV30

cdr3_nt: TGTGCCAGCAGCCACGGACAGGGGGCTTCTTTCGAGCAGTACTTC
cdr3_aa: CASSHGQGASFEQYF
j_call: TRBJ2-7
clone_size: NA
d_call: TRBD1
v_call: TRBV7-3

cdr3_nt: TGTGCCAGCAGTGAAGCCCGGAAAGCGGGAATTAACTACAATGAGCAGTTCTTC
cdr3_aa: CASSEARKAGINYNEQFF
j_call: TRBJ2-1
clone_size: NA
d_call: TRBD2
v_call: TRBV6-1

cdr3_nt: TGCGCCAGCAGCCAAGACGTAGGTCATGGAAACACCATATATTTT
cdr3_aa: CASSQDVGHGNTIYF
j_call: TRBJ1-3
clone_size: NA
d_call: NA
v_call: TRBV4-1

cdr3_nt: TGTGCCAGCAGTTCCGGACAGGGTAATGAAAAACTGTTTTTT
cdr3_aa: CASSSGQGNEKLFF
j_call: TRBJ1-4
clone_size: NA
d_call: TRBD1
v_call: TRBV28

cdr3_nt: TGTGCCAGCAGCTTGCAGAATCTATACGAGCAGTACTTC
cdr3_aa: CASSLQNLYEQYF
j_call: TRBJ2-7
clone_size: NA
d_call: NA
v_call: TRBV13

cdr3_nt: TGTGCCATCAGTAGCGGAACCCAAGAGACCCAGTACTTC
cdr3_aa: CAISSGTQETQYF
j_call: TRBJ2-5
clone_size: NA
d_call: NA
v_call: TRBV10-3

cdr3_nt: TGTGCCAGCAGTGAACAGGGGAATCAGCCCCAGCATTTT
cdr3_aa: CASSEQGNQPQHF
j_call: TRBJ1-5
clone_size: NA
d_call: NA
v_call: TRBV25-1

cdr3_nt: TGTGCCAGCAGTTCAGTTAGCGGGAGCGGTGGAGATACGCAGTATTTT
cdr3_aa: CASSSVSGSGGDTQYF
j_call: TRBJ2-3
clone_size: NA
d_call: TRBD2
v_call: TRBV28

cdr3_nt: TGTGCCAGCAGTGAGAAGCGGCCAAACCAAGAGACCCAGTACTTC
cdr3_aa: CASSEKRPNQETQYF
j_call: TRBJ2-5
clone_size: NA
d_call: NA
v_call: TRBV6-1

cdr3_nt: TGTGCCAGCAGCTTAGGAACGGGGGAGACCCAGTACTTC
cdr3_aa: CASSLGTGETQYF
j_call: TRBJ2-5
clone_size: few
d_call: NA
v_call: TRBV11-2

cdr3_nt: TGTGCCAGCAGGCATCTAGCGGGAGTCGTTGGGGCGCCAGATACGCAGTATTTT
cdr3_aa: CASRHLAGVVGAPDTQYF
j_call: TRBJ2-3
clone_size: NA
d_call: TRBD2
v_call: TRBV28

cdr3_nt: TGTGCCAGCAGCGTAGGGGGGAGGTTCAATGAGCAGTTCTTC
cdr3_aa: CASSVGGRFNEQFF
j_call: TRBJ2-1
clone_size: once
d_call: NA
v_call: TRBV9

cdr3_nt: TGTGCCAGCAGTCCTACAACTAGCGGGGCTAGCTCCTACAATGAGCAGTTCTTC
cdr3_aa: CASSPTTSGASSYNEQFF
j_call: TRBJ2-1
clone_size: NA
d_call: TRBD2
v_call: TRBV7-9

cdr3_nt: TGTGCCAGCAGTGCAGGGACAGGGTATGGCTACACCTTC
cdr3_aa: CASSAGTGYGYTF
j_call: TRBJ1-2
clone_size: NA
d_call: TRBD1
v_call: TRBV2

cdr3_nt: TGCGCCAGCAGTGACCACCGGAGGGCTGGGGACGAGCAGTACTTC
cdr3_aa: CASSDHRRAGDEQYF
j_call: TRBJ2-7
clone_size: NA
d_call: NA
v_call: TRBV10-1

cdr3_nt: TGTGCCAGCAGCCCCCTTCGGACGATCTACGAGCAGTACTTC
cdr3_aa: CASSPLRTIYEQYF
j_call: TRBJ2-7
clone_size: NA
d_call: NA
v_call: TRBV7-8

cdr3_nt: TGTGCCAGTAGTACCAAACTCGATTCCTACGAGCAGTACTTC
cdr3_aa: CASSTKLDSYEQYF
j_call: TRBJ2-7
clone_size: NA
d_call: NA
v_call: TRBV19

cdr3_nt: TGTGCTAGTGGGCGACGGGGGGGAGATACGCAGTATTTT
cdr3_aa: CASGRRGGDTQYF
j_call: TRBJ2-3
clone_size: NA
d_call: TRBD2
v_call: TRBV12-5

cdr3_nt: TGTGCCAGCCACAGGGGAAGAGGGGAGCTGTTTTTT
cdr3_aa: CASHRGRGELFF
j_call: TRBJ2-2
clone_size: NA
d_call: TRBD1
v_call: TRBV19

cdr3_nt: TGTGCCAGCAGTGACTCCCCGGGCAGAAACTACGAGCAGTACTTC
cdr3_aa: CASSDSPGRNYEQYF
j_call: TRBJ2-7
clone_size: NA
d_call: NA
v_call: TRBV6-4

cdr3_nt: TGCGCCAGCAGCCAAGGCCCCAGCGGGGCCCCATACGAGCAGTACTTC
cdr3_aa: CASSQGPSGAPYEQYF
j_call: TRBJ2-7
clone_size: few
d_call: TRBD2
v_call: TRBV4-1

cdr3_nt: TGTGCCAGCAGCTTAGGACTGGGACTAGCGGGAGGGGGAGATACGCAGTATTTT
cdr3_aa: CASSLGLGLAGGGDTQYF
j_call: TRBJ2-3
clone_size: NA
d_call: TRBD2
v_call: TRBV7-9

cdr3_nt: TGTGCCAGCAGCTTGTGGTCCTACGAGCAGTACTTC
cdr3_aa: CASSLWSYEQYF
j_call: TRBJ2-7
clone_size: NA
d_call: NA
v_call: TRBV5-4

cdr3_nt: TGCGCCAGCAGCTTGGGCGACAGGGACCTCAATGAGCAGTTCTTC
cdr3_aa: CASSLGDRDLNEQFF
j_call: TRBJ2-1
clone_size: NA
d_call: TRBD1
v_call: TRBV5-1

cdr3_nt: TGTGCCAGTAGAGTCTCAGGGTGGACTGAAGCTTTCTTT
cdr3_aa: CASRVSGWTEAFF
j_call: TRBJ1-1
clone_size: NA
d_call: NA
v_call: TRBV25-1